These 25 T cell receptor beta chains originate from one sample sequenced in a study of Ad26.COV2.S vaccination and SARS-CoV-2 variants. Data came from immunoSEQ multiplex PCR; TCRdb stores just in-frame clones and leaves some out. The data contain roughly 700,000 clones, about 90% of them singletons. Regarding treatment: some 20 received Ad26.COV2.S at low or high dose, single or two shots; 5 received placebo; per-sample allocation not given. Material that was analyzed had been drawn on day 63 after the first vaccine or placebo injection. The sample in question was peripheral blood, obtained in a trial of Ad26.COV2.S vaccine versus placebo. The receptors were sampled from a person between 18 and 60 years old who received the Ad26.COV2.S COVID-19 vaccine or a placebo.

The J gene is TRBJ2-1, the V gene TRBV7-8, with 8 positions matching TRBD2. Germline CDR1 and CDR2: SGHVS and FQNEAQ. The length of the CDR3 is 13 residues. Trimming cost V 5 bases and J 11 bases; bases outside gene matches: 8. The CDR3 is CASSRDFSGKQFF. The CDR3 DNA follows: TGTGCCAGCAGCCGTGACTTTAGCGGGAAGCAGTTCTTC. The full variable domain, its missing parts supplied by reference TRBV7-8 and TRBJ2-1, is GAGVSQSPRYKVAKRGQDVALRCDPISGHVSLFWYQQALGQGPEFLTYFQNEAQLDKSGLPSDRFFAERPEGSVSTLKIQRTQQEDSAVYLCASSRDFSGKQFFGPGTRLTVL.

J is TRBJ1-1 and V is TRBV7-9; D might be TRBD1 (5 bases). With 3 bases removed from V and 1 base from J, the gap between germline ends came to 12 bases. Germline assignment: CDR1 SEHNR and CDR2 FQNEAQ (reference sequence). The CDR3 is 15 residues long. In DNA form, the CDR3 reads TGTGCCAGCAGCTTGGGGGGACGGAGGAACACTGAAGCTTTCTTT. It encodes CASSLGGRRNTEAFF.

The rearrangement joins TRBV4-3 to TRBJ2-1; D perhaps matches TRBD2 (6 bases). Trimming stripped 0 bases from V and 10 bases from J, with 13 bases between. The V gene's germline CDR1 is LGHNA and CDR2 YSLEER. The CDR3 sequence is 14 residues long. The CDR3 region is CASSQDYGGWEQFF. Here the CDR3 DNA reads TGCGCCAGCAGCCAAGATTATGGGGGGTGGGAGCAGTTCTTC.

The rearrangement uses TRBV20-1 and TRBJ1-5; D unresolved. The germline V and J ends were trimmed by 3 bases and 0 bases, with 6 bases remaining between them. The CDR3 consists of 13 residues. Germline assignment: CDR1 DFQATT and CDR2 SNEGSKA (reference sequence). In DNA, the CDR3 is TGCAGTGCTAGTCCGGATAGCAATCAGCCCCAGCATTTT. Encoded protein: CSASPDSNQPQHF.

This chain connects TRBV6-5 to TRBJ2-3; 10 nucleotides align to TRBD1. Losses at the gene ends were 6 bases for V and 6 bases for J; bases not matched to a gene: 3. The CDR3 is 13 residues long. Germline values: CDR1 MNHEY, CDR2 SVGAGI. The CDR3 DNA reads TGTGCCAGCAGACTGGACAGGGGGGATACGCAGTATTTT. Protein: CASRLDRGDTQYF.

This chain links TRBV29-1 with TRBJ1-1; D uncertain. V shed 6 bases and J shed 7 bases, with 12 bases lying between them. The CDR3 extends over 11 amino acids. Per germline, CDR1 SQVTM and CDR2 ANQGSEA. The CDR3 bases are TGCAGCGTCGCCGCGAAGGGTGAAGCTTTCTTT. This translates into CSVAAKGEAFF. The variable domain in full, completed from reference TRBV29-1 and TRBJ1-1, reads SAVISQKPSRDICQRGTSLTIQCQVDSQVTMMFWYRQQPGQSLTLIATANQGSEATYESGFVIDKFPISRPNLTFSTLTVSNMSPEDSSIYLCSVAAKGEAFFGQGTRLTVV.

V and J are TRBV14 and TRBJ1-2; TRBD1 matches at 7 bases. V gave up 4 bases and J gave up 4 bases; unmatched junction bases: 9. CDR1 SGHDN and CDR2 FVKESK come from the germline V gene. This CDR3 is built from 15 residues. The CDR3 is CASSPRGQASYGYTF. The CDR3 nucleotides read TGTGCCAGCAGCCCGCGAGGACAGGCATCCTATGGCTACACCTTC.

In its sample, this clone was seen once. The chain joins TRBV19 to TRBJ2-2, with TRBD2 matching over 8 bases. Looked up from germline, CDR1 is LNHDA and CDR2 is SQIVND (reference sequence). V lost 3 bases, J lost 5 bases, and 11 bases stayed unmatched. The CDR3 length is 17 residues. DNA for the CDR3: TGTGCCAGTAGTATGCCAACTAGCATAGCGGGGACCGGGGAGCTGTTTTTT. Translation gives CASSMPTSIAGTGELFF.

The V call is TRBV3-1 (or the pseudogene TRBV3-2), the J call TRBJ2-1; 7 nucleotides match TRBD2. The CDR3 contains 15 residues. After removal of 1 base from V and 4 bases from J, the junction contained 4 bases not matched to a gene. Per the germline V gene, CDR1 is LGHDT and CDR2 is YNNKEL (reference sequence). The CDR3: CASSQVAGEYNEQFF. As DNA, the CDR3 is TGTGCCAGCAGCCAAGTGGCGGGGGAGTACAATGAGCAGTTCTTC.

This chain connects TRBV2 to TRBJ1-6, with TRBD1 as a possible D gene (6 bases). In germline, CDR1 is SNHLY, CDR2 FYNNEI. The V end was cut by 7 bases, the J end by 7 bases, with 20 bases between. The CDR3 extends over 16 amino acids. CDR3 nucleotides: TGTGCCAGCACCTTGGACAGCCCTCTGTTAAATTCACCCCTCCACTTT. Protein sequence: CASTLDSPLLNSPLHF.

The V call is TRBV29-1, the J call TRBJ2-3; D unresolved. The length of the CDR3 is 15 residues. The germline gives CDR1 SQVTM, CDR2 ANQGSEA. Trimming removed 2 bases from V and 2 bases from J, with 14 bases in between. The CDR3 DNA follows: TGCAGCGTTGAAAACTCCTTAAGGGTCACAGATACGCAGTATTTT. Translation: CSVENSLRVTDTQYF.

The rearrangement uses TRBV7-2 and TRBJ1-4, with 7 positions matching TRBD1. The CDR3 runs 15 residues. Losses at the gene ends were 5 bases for V and 4 bases for J; bases not matched to a gene: 7. Germline values: CDR1 SGHTA, CDR2 FQGNSA. The DNA for the CDR3 is TGTGCCAGCAGCGTCGGGACAGCGAGTAATGAAAAACTGTTTTTT. This sequence encodes CASSVGTASNEKLFF. Supplemented by reference TRBV7-2 and TRBJ1-4, the full variable domain reads GAGVSQSPSNKVTEKGKDVELRCDPISGHTALYWYRQSLGQGLEFLIYFQGNSAPDKSGLPSDRFSAERTGGSVSTLTIQRTQQEDSAVYLCASSVGTASNEKLFFGSGTQLSVL.

The chain couples TRBV7-7 to TRBJ1-2; 8 bases fit TRBD1. J was trimmed by 5 bases and V by 7 bases; bases with no gene match: 15. The CDR3 loop spans 16 amino acids. CDR1 and CDR2 from the germline V gene are SSHAT and FNYEAQ (reference sequence). CDR3 nucleotide sequence: TGTGCCAGCATCCAGGGGGCGGGGCTAATACGATATGGCTACACCTTC. Its translation: CASIQGAGLIRYGYTF.

The chain couples TRBV18 to TRBJ2-7; 9 positions agree with TRBD1. V gave up 4 bases and J gave up 5 bases; unmatched junction bases: 9. Germline V gene lookup returns CDR1 KGHSH and CDR2 LQKENI. This CDR3 contains 15 residues. The CDR3 DNA sequence: TGTGCCAGCTCACGGGAGGGGACAGGGTCCAACGAGCAGTACTTC. Protein: CASSREGTGSNEQYF.

J is TRBJ1-2 and V is TRBV2, with D perhaps TRBD1 (5 bases). CDR3 length: 15 amino acids. Germline V gives CDR1 SNHLY, CDR2 FYNNEI. V shed 3 bases and J shed 6 bases, with 17 bases lying between them. The CDR3 protein is CASSEEYGGRNGYTF. The DNA for the CDR3 is TGTGCCAGCAGTGAGGAATACGGGGGGAGAAATGGCTACACCTTC.

J is TRBJ2-7 and V is TRBV4-3, with 8 nucleotides matching TRBD1. The CDR3 spans 14 residues. Trimming cost V 4 bases and J 4 bases; bases outside gene matches: 6. Germline CDR1 and CDR2: LGHNA and YSLEER. The CDR3 protein is CASSRETGVYEQYF. The CDR3 coding sequence is TGCGCCAGCAGCCGGGAGACAGGGGTATACGAGCAGTACTTC.

The rearrangement links TRBV7-9 to TRBJ1-3, with TRBD1 matching 7 bases. V lost 8 bases, J lost 2 bases, and 9 bases stayed unmatched. CDR1 is SEHNR, CDR2 FQNEAQ, per germline (reference sequence). This CDR3 is 15 amino acids long. This CDR3 is CASGETGRTGNTIYF. In nucleotides, the CDR3 is TGTGCCAGCGGGGAGACAGGGAGAACTGGAAACACCATATATTTT.

The chain has TRBV3-1 (or the pseudogene TRBV3-2) and TRBJ1-1; the D is unclear. The V end lost 5 bases, the J end lost 7 bases, and 8 bases lay between the germline ends. Germline CDR1 and CDR2: LGHDT and YNNKEL (reference sequence). This CDR3 spans 11 amino acids. The CDR3 loop is CASSRAGEAFF. The CDR3 bases are TGTGCCAGCAGCAGGGCCGGTGAAGCTTTCTTT.

J is TRBJ2-1 and V is TRBV4-3; 12 nucleotides line up with TRBD2. This CDR3 is 16 amino acids long. Germline V CDR1 and CDR2: LGHNA, YSLEER. V shed 0 bases and J 7 bases; nucleotides not matched to a gene: 4. The DNA of the CDR3 is TGCGCCAGCAGCCAAGATGCTAGCGGGGGGGAAAATGAGCAGTTCTTC. Translation gives CASSQDASGGENEQFF.

This chain joins TRBV5-1 and TRBJ1-1; the D is unclear. The germline V gene encodes CDR1 SGHRS and CDR2 YFSETQ. Trimming shortened V by 0 bases and J by 1 base, and 10 bases separated the two germline ends. The CDR3 length is 15 residues. The CDR3 loop is CASSLALARNTEAFF. For the CDR3, the DNA is TGCGCCAGCAGCTTGGCCCTGGCCAGGAACACTGAAGCTTTCTTT.

The rearrangement joins TRBV9 to TRBJ1-1, with 8 bases matching TRBD1. Germline trimming cut 0 bases from V and 2 bases from J; bases unmatched to any gene: 9. The CDR3 loop spans 17 amino acids. Looked up from germline, CDR1 is SGDLS and CDR2 is YYNGEE. This CDR3 reads CASSVAKWTGLNTEAFF. For the CDR3, the DNA is TGTGCCAGCAGCGTAGCCAAATGGACAGGGCTAAACACTGAAGCTTTCTTT. Using reference TRBV9 and TRBJ1-1 for the parts outside the CDR3, the full variable domain is DSGVTQTPKHLITATGQRVTLRCSPRSGDLSVYWYQQSLDQGLQFLIQYYNGEERAKGNILERFSAQQFPDLHSELNLSSLELGDSALYFCASSVAKWTGLNTEAFFGQGTRLTVV.

The genes are TRBV30 and TRBJ2-6, with D possibly being TRBD2 (5 bases). This CDR3 region has 17 residues. V was cut by 5 bases and J by 0 bases, with 17 bases left in between. The germline V gene encodes CDR1 GTSNPN and CDR2 SVGIG (reference sequence). The CDR3 loop is CAWDPEAIFSGANVLTF. Here the CDR3 DNA reads TGTGCCTGGGACCCGGAGGCTATCTTCTCTGGGGCCAACGTCCTGACTTTC. The full variable domain, completed using reference TRBV30 and TRBJ2-6, is SQTIHQWPATLVQPVGSPLSLECTVEGTSNPNLYWYRQAAGRGLQLLFYSVGIGQISSEVPQNLSASRPQDRQFILSSKKLLLSDSGFYLCAWDPEAIFSGANVLTFGAGSRLTVL.

As to this clone: This CDR3 is also generated by other DNA sequences in the sample. CDR3 protein: CASSLAGGYEQYF. DNA for the CDR3: TGTGCCAGCAGCTTAGCGGGTGGCTACGAGCAGTACTTC. The chain employs TRBV7-2 and TRBJ2-7; no clear D gene. The CDR3 spans 13 residues. Trimming removed 0 bases from V and 3 bases from J, with 6 bases in between. Germline V gene data show CDR1 as SGHTA and CDR2 as FQGNSA.

This rearrangement joins TRBV6-5 to TRBJ2-2; D call uncertain. The CDR3 extends over 14 amino acids. Deletions cut 6 bases from V and 1 base from J, with 9 bases between. Germline CDR1 is MNHEY and CDR2 is SVGAGI. CDR3 protein: CASSALVNTGELFF. The CDR3, as DNA: TGTGCCAGCAGCGCCCTGGTGAACACCGGGGAGCTGTTTTTT.

CDR3 DNA: TGCAGCGTTCTGGGAGGGTACGAGCAGTACTTC. It translates to CSVLGGYEQYF. This sequence joins TRBV29-1 and TRBJ2-7; TRBD2 matches at 7 bases. The germline gives CDR1 SQVTM, CDR2 ANQGSEA. This CDR3 spans 11 amino acids. V shed 5 bases, J shed 4 bases, and the junction held 2 bases outside the gene matches.